The source of this T cell receptor (beta chain) is a study of blood T cell repertoires in COVID-19. The overall study: Donors in the United States, Italy and Spain gave samples during acute or convalescent COVID-19. T cells, B-cell-depleted T cells, or PBMCs supplied cDNA or gDNA.

How the authors handled the data: Estimated nucleated cell counts came from reference gene primer amplification. Generated by immunoSEQ multiplex PCR, the TCRdb table keeps only in-frame clones and is missing some. V and J calls and clone size are as listed in that table; D and trimming were resolved from the DNA. The sample lists fewer than 300,000 clones, 70% to 90% occurring once. The V gene's germline CDR1 is MNHEY and CDR2 SVGAGI. V lost 2 bases and J 6 bases, leaving 14 bases between the germline ends. This CDR3 region has 14 residues. The TCR sequence derives from a man aged 45 to 65 with active or convalescent COVID-19. The V and J genes are TRBV6-5 and TRBJ2-7; tentative D call: TRBD2 (5 bases). The source material was peripheral blood. CDR3 sequence reads: CASSYTRDRGEQYF. CDR3 sequence (DNA): TGTGCCAGCAGTTACACCCGGGATCGGGGCGAGCAGTACTTC.